The entry below describes one T cell receptor (beta chain). Germline lookup yields CDR1 MGHRA and CDR2 YSYEKL. The ends were cut back, 4 bases at V and 4 bases at J, with 19 bases in the middle. The CDR3 runs to 16 residues. This sample is drawn from a study of blood T cell repertoires in COVID-19. The wider study: The samples span acute and convalescent COVID-19 from the United States, Italy and Spain. Sources were T cells, B-cell-depleted T cells, or PBMCs; the material itself was cDNA or gDNA.

Authors' data handling: It was from reference gene primer amplification that nucleated cell counts were estimated. Produced via immunoSEQ multiplex PCR; TCRdb's table is partial and in-frame only. Clonal size and the V and J genes are those of that table, whereas D and trimming came from the DNA. The table has tens of thousands of clones, over 75% seen once. The TCR originated in a woman aged 40 to 55 with active COVID-19. Sample: peripheral blood. This chain connects TRBV4-1 to TRBJ1-1; D is perhaps TRBD1 (5 bases). The CDR3 reads CASSRGNGAGRTEAFF. CDR3 bases: TGCGCCAGCAGCCGGGGCAATGGGGCTGGGCGCACTGAAGCTTTCTTT.